This T cell receptor (beta chain) originates from a study of blood T cell repertoires in COVID-19. The protocol was immunoSEQ multiplex PCR, while the TCRdb copy is restricted to in-frame clones and leaves out a portion. This table holds over 200,000 clones, about nine tenths found once. The clonotype originates from a man between 18 and 35 years old who had recovered from COVID-19. The sample taken for sequencing was PBMCs or T cells enriched from blood (not recorded which).

The CDR3 spells CASSLQGETQYF. The CDR3 bases are TGTGCCAGCAGTTTACAGGGAGAGACCCAGTACTTC. V is TRBV28 and J is TRBJ2-5; D is possibly TRBD1 (5 bases). Trimming shortened V by 2 bases and J by 4 bases, and 5 bases separated the two germline ends. This CDR3 comprises 12 residues. Germline V gives CDR1 MDHEN, CDR2 SYDVKM.